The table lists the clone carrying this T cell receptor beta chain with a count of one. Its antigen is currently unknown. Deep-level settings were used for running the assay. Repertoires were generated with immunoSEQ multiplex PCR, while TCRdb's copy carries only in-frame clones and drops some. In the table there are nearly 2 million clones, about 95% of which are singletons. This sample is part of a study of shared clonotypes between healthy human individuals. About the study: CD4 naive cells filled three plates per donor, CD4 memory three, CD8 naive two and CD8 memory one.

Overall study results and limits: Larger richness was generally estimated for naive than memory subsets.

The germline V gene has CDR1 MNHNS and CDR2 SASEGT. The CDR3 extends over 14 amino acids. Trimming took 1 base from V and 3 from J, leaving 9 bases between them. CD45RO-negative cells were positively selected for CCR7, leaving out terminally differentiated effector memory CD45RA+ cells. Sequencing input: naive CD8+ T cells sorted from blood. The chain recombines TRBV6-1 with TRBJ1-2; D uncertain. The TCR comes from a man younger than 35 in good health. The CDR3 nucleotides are TGTGCCAGCAGTGAAGAGTCCCCGGACTATGGCTACACCTTC. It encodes CASSEESPDYGYTF.